The 9 T cell receptor beta chains reported below all come from one sample, sequenced in a study of blood T cell repertoires in COVID-19. TCRdb's table, derived via immunoSEQ multiplex PCR, lists solely in-frame clones and lacks some. Of 150,000 to 200,000 clones listed, 70% to 80% are singletons. The sample was peripheral blood. These receptors were collected from a man aged 55 to 69 with acute or convalescent COVID-19.

The chain recombines TRBV27 with TRBJ2-1; 8 bases fit TRBD2. The CDR3 totals 13 residues. CDR1 is MNHEY, CDR2 SMNVEV, per germline (reference sequence). Trimming cost V 3 bases and J 9 bases; bases outside gene matches: 4. CDR3 residues: CASSLGGGSEQFF. The CDR3 DNA sequence: TGTGCCAGCAGTTTGGGCGGGGGGAGTGAGCAGTTCTTC.

The J gene is TRBJ1-2, the V gene TRBV2; D possibly corresponds to TRBD1 (6 bases). The CDR3 totals 13 residues. The V and J ends lost 7 bases and 2 bases respectively, with 11 bases between them. Germline CDR1 and CDR2: SNHLY and FYNNEI. The CDR3 coding sequence is TGTGCCAGCAAGCCAGGGGTAAACTATGGCTACACCTTC. Translated: CASKPGVNYGYTF.

V usage is TRBV20-1 and J usage is TRBJ2-7, with 8 bases fitting TRBD2. Trimming took 3 bases from V and 6 from J; bases not matched to a gene: 7. CDR3 length equals 13 residues. CDR1 DFQATT and CDR2 SNEGSKA come from the germline V gene (reference sequence). CDR3 DNA: TGCAGTGCTAGTCAGCTAGCGGGCACCGAGCAGTACTTC. This sequence encodes CSASQLAGTEQYF.

The DNA for the CDR3 is TGTGCCAGCAGCGCCGAGGCAGGGGCTGAAGCTTTCTTT. Its protein product is CASSAEAGAEAFF. The chain joins TRBV6-2 or TRBV6-3 to TRBJ1-1; maybe TRBD1 (6 bases). The CDR3 has 13 residues. V was clipped by 6 bases and J by 6 bases, with 14 bases between them. Per the germline V gene, CDR1 is MNHEY and CDR2 is SVGEGT.

The count of this clone is one. V is TRBV30 and J is TRBJ2-1, with D perhaps TRBD2 (7 bases). Germline CDR1 and CDR2: GTSNPN and SVGIG (reference sequence). The CDR3 runs to 14 residues. V gave up 0 bases and J gave up 13 bases, with 19 bases separating them. The CDR3 DNA sequence: TGTGCCTGGAGTGTATTTGGAAGGGGGGGGCGTCAGTTCTTC. Its protein product is CAWSVFGRGGRQFF.

This clone occurred a few times. The rearrangement joins TRBV9 to TRBJ1-2; a weak D match, TRBD1 (5 bases). The CDR3 extends over 13 amino acids. The germline V gene has CDR1 SGDLS and CDR2 YYNGEE. The V and J ends lost 3 bases and 6 bases respectively, with 12 bases between them. DNA for the CDR3: TGTGCCAGCAGCGCCTTACTGGACAATGGCTACACCTTC. Protein product: CASSALLDNGYTF.

This chain uses TRBV6-5 with TRBJ1-1; D is uncertain. The CDR3 is 14 residues long. V shed 2 bases and J shed 4 bases, with 11 bases lying between them. Germline CDR1 MNHEY, CDR2 SVGAGI. In nucleotides, the CDR3 is TGTGCCAGCAGTTACGAGGGAAGGAGCACTGAAGCTTTCTTT. Its translation: CASSYEGRSTEAFF.

V is TRBV2 and J is TRBJ2-5; 7 bases match TRBD1. V lost 4 bases, J lost 4 bases, and 9 bases stayed unmatched. Germline CDR1 and CDR2: SNHLY and FYNNEI. This CDR3 spans 15 amino acids. CDR3 coding DNA: TGTGCCAGCAGTGTAGGACAGGCTAAGGGAGAGACCCAGTACTTC. Translating it yields CASSVGQAKGETQYF.

V and J are TRBV6-6 and TRBJ1-5; the D gene is possibly TRBD1 (6 bases). Germline loops: CDR1 MNHNY, CDR2 SVGAGI (reference sequence). Trimming pared 8 bases from V and 9 bases from J, leaving 17 bases between. The CDR3 spans 13 residues. Here the CDR3 reads CASVGQTSSPQHF. In DNA, the CDR3 is TGTGCCAGCGTAGGACAGACTTCATCGCCCCAGCATTTT.